These 15 T cell receptor beta chains came from one sample sequenced in a study of T cells expressing NK-cell markers. From its re-call of the 5' RACE reads, TCRdb lists each CDR3 protein once, without DNA. The sample holds 500,000 to 600,000 distinct CDR3 sequences. Sequences were obtained from blood T cells: a sorted CD56 or NKG2C T cell subset, CD4+ or CD8+ T cells, or bulk PBMC T cells (not recorded which). All receptors derive from a man between 18 and 29 years old in good health.

The chain has TRBV20-1 and TRBJ2-2. From germline, CDR1 is DFQATT and CDR2 SNEGSKA (reference sequence). The CDR3 has 15 residues. The CDR3 here is CSARDGLKNTGELFF.

The chain combines TRBV15 with TRBJ2-3. Germline CDR1 is LNHNV and CDR2 is YYDKDF (reference sequence). This CDR3 contains 13 residues. The CDR3 loop is CATSREGIGTQYF.

V usage is TRBV12-3 or TRBV12-4 and J usage is TRBJ2-3; TCRdb names TRBD2, which stays unverified in the absence of DNA. The CDR3 is made up of 16 amino acids. The CDR3 is CASSRGLAASTDTQYF.

The chain joins TRBV20-1 to TRBJ1-1. Germline values: CDR1 DFQATT, CDR2 SNEGSKA (reference sequence). The CDR3 is 14 residues long. The CDR3 here is CSAPRGAGNTEAFF.

The chain joins TRBV20-1 to TRBJ2-3; without DNA, the TCRdb call of TRBD2 cannot be checked. This CDR3 spans 16 amino acids. Germline CDR1 DFQATT, CDR2 SNEGSKA (reference sequence). The chain's CDR3 is CSATELASGRTDTQYF.

This chain joins TRBV12-3 or TRBV12-4 and TRBJ1-1; without DNA, the TCRdb call of TRBD1 cannot be checked. The CDR3 spans 14 residues. The CDR3 reads CAASQRGVGTEAFF.

The chain uses TRBV20-1 and TRBJ1-1; with no DNA, the TCRdb D assignment of TRBD1 cannot be verified. The CDR3 covers 14 residues. The germline gives CDR1 DFQATT, CDR2 SNEGSKA (reference sequence). CDR3 in amino acids: CSARPPTVGTEAFF.

The gene calls are TRBV12-5 and TRBJ1-1; as DNA is missing, the TRBD1 call by TCRdb cannot be tested. This CDR3 has 14 amino acids. Germline values: CDR1 LGHNT, CDR2 FRNRAP. CDR3 protein: CASGPAPGYTEAFF.

This CDR3 reads CASSSGHNEQFF. V is TRBV7-9 and J is TRBJ2-1. CDR3 size: 12 residues. CDR1 and CDR2 from the germline V gene are SEHNR and FQNEAQ (reference sequence).

The rearrangement joins TRBV7-6 to TRBJ2-2; the TCRdb D gene call, TRBD2, has no DNA to confirm it. CDR1 is SGHVS, CDR2 FNYEAQ, per germline. This CDR3 spans 17 amino acids. CDR3 protein: CASSLAAQGGDTGELFF.

CDR3 protein: CASSQTSTQYF. This chain connects TRBV7-2 to TRBJ2-5. From germline, CDR1 is SGHTA and CDR2 FQGNSA. The CDR3 runs 11 residues. The full variable domain, in which reference TRBV7-2 and TRBJ2-5 provide the parts outside the CDR3, is GAGVSQSPSNKVTEKGKDVELRCDPISGHTALYWYRQSLGQGLEFLIYFQGNSAPDKSGLPSDRFSAERTGGSVSTLTIQRTQQEDSAVYLCASSQTSTQYFGPGTRLLVL.

This chain uses TRBV6-5 with TRBJ2-6. The germline V gene has CDR1 MNHEY and CDR2 SVGAGI. There are 14 residues in the CDR3. This chain's CDR3 is CASSYSRTFNVLTF.

The chain joins TRBV20-1 to TRBJ2-2; TCRdb gives TRBD1 as the D gene, but with no DNA this cannot be confirmed. CDR1 is DFQATT, CDR2 SNEGSKA, per germline (reference sequence). This CDR3 has 14 amino acids. CDR3 in amino acids: CSAEAGVGTGELFF.

The chain has TRBV28 and TRBJ2-1; with no DNA, the TCRdb D assignment of TRBD1 cannot be verified. The germline V gene has CDR1 MDHEN and CDR2 SYDVKM. This CDR3 comprises 16 residues. The CDR3: CASTRTGESVYNEQFF.

The rearrangement joins TRBV20-1 to TRBJ2-3; lacking DNA, the TRBD1 call made by TCRdb goes unchecked. CDR1 and CDR2 (germline): DFQATT, SNEGSKA (reference sequence). The length of the CDR3 is 17 residues. The CDR3 loop is CSARDLQLRHRGVAQYF.